The entry below gives a single TCR beta chain sequence along with its context. What it binds is not known. Every TCR beta cDNA library bore unique molecular identifiers. About 460,000 cDNA molecules were obtained from 1 to 10 million T cells. One entry per CDR3 protein, called by TCRdb with MiXCR from the PCR reads. Of roughly 800,000 distinct CDR3 sequences listed, roughly 50% are singletons. The CDR3 has 16 amino acids. After removal of 2 bases from V and 4 bases from J, the junction contained 8 bases not matched to a gene. Germline CDR1 SGHDN, CDR2 FVKESK. The data are from a study of post-analysis software for immune sequencing data. Across the whole study: Relapsing-remitting, secondary progressive and progressive-relapsing multiple sclerosis courses were included.

Study-level results: Comparison of patients with controls showed five TRBV segments more frequent in patients, TRBV5-6, TRBV5-1 and TRBV20-1 among them. The normalized Chao1 diversity of multiple sclerosis patients was significantly lower than that of controls. F measure showed strong co-clustering of same-batch samples.

V gene TRBV14 combines with J gene TRBJ2-5; 9 positions agree with TRBD1. Input material: blood. The source is a girl between 10 and 17 years old with multiple sclerosis. CDR3 amino acids: CASSQLLGQGGETQYF. The DNA of the CDR3 is TGTGCCAGCAGCCAACTCTTGGGACAGGGTGGAGAGACCCAGTACTTC. The full variable domain, in which reference TRBV14 and TRBJ2-5 provide the parts outside the CDR3, is EAGVTQFPSHSVIEKGQTVTLRCDPISGHDNLYWYRRVMGKEIKFLLHFVKESKQDESGMPNNRFLAERTGGTYSTLKVQPAELEDSGVYFCASSQLLGQGGETQYFGPGTRLLVL.